This T cell receptor (beta chain) was retrieved from a study of cytomegalovirus exposure and HLA in healthy donors. Study-level points and caveats: Researchers catalogued 150 or so TCR beta chains as cytomegalovirus-associated. Per a prior analysis, the majority of TCR beta V segments were productive roughly 87% or roughly 30% of the time.

To note about this clone: The antigen is unknown.

PCR was performed using 60 Vbeta and 13 Jbeta primers. This table comes from immunoSEQ multiplex PCR, and its TCRdb copy is limited to in-frame clones, with some not included. Among approximately 140,000 clones listed, approximately 80% were seen once. V lost 6 bases and J lost 3, with 6 bases in between. CDR1 and CDR2 (germline): SGDLS, YYNGEE. The CDR3 is 12 residues long. The receptor comes from a woman aged 45-65 years in good health and CMV-seropositive. The material sequenced was PBMCs. V usage is TRBV9 and J usage is TRBJ2-2; maybe TRBD2 (5 bases). The CDR3: CASKRDTGELFF. In DNA form, the CDR3 reads TGTGCCAGCAAGAGGGACACCGGGGAGCTGTTTTTT.